These T cell receptor beta chains were read from a single sample in a study of blood T cell repertoires in COVID-19. Produced via immunoSEQ multiplex PCR; TCRdb's table is partial and in-frame only. The sample holds approximately 250,000 clones, 86% seen once. The specimen sequenced was peripheral blood. Source of these receptors: a man aged 30-40 years who had recovered from COVID-19. The CDR3 runs from the conserved cysteine through the conserved F or W.

v_gene: TRBV5-1; j_gene: TRBJ2-7; CDR3aa: CASSTSGTGGYEQYF
v_gene: TRBV5-1; j_gene: TRBJ2-3; CDR3aa: CASSPGQGGTDTQYF
v_gene: TRBV11-2; j_gene: TRBJ2-2; CDR3aa: CASSSTGELFF
v_gene: TRBV6-5; j_gene: TRBJ2-7; CDR3aa: CASTGGGLSLEQYF
v_gene: TRBV7-8; j_gene: TRBJ2-3; CDR3aa: CASSPIPREIPDTQYF
v_gene: TRBV27; j_gene: TRBJ2-7; CDR3aa: CASQVGAGGGEQYF
v_gene: TRBV6-2/TRBV6-3; j_gene: TRBJ2-7; CDR3aa: CASSYSAEQYF
v_gene: TRBV4-3; j_gene: TRBJ1-3; CDR3aa: CASSQGASGNTIYF
v_gene: TRBV6-1; j_gene: TRBJ2-5; CDR3aa: CASSGRWLAGGRETQYF
v_gene: TRBV5-5; j_gene: TRBJ2-5; CDR3aa: CASSPPPGTQETQYF
v_gene: TRBV4-2; j_gene: TRBJ1-3; CDR3aa: CASSQDWEKGAQNTIYF
v_gene: TRBV7-2; j_gene: TRBJ2-3; CDR3aa: CASRKGGGGAVGNTQYF
v_gene: TRBV11-2; j_gene: TRBJ2-1; CDR3aa: CASSLVAHNKEQFF
v_gene: TRBV5-3; j_gene: TRBJ2-2; CDR3aa: CARSLMGQVYTGELFF
v_gene: TRBV19; j_gene: TRBJ1-1; CDR3aa: CASKITTGSTEAFF
v_gene: TRBV6-5; j_gene: TRBJ1-4; CDR3aa: CASSFRGTGYEKLFF
v_gene: TRBV2; j_gene: TRBJ1-3; CDR3aa: CASTPDPGTAGNTIYF
v_gene: TRBV19; j_gene: TRBJ1-3; CDR3aa: CASSIGGGSGNTIYF
v_gene: TRBV29-1; j_gene: TRBJ1-3; CDR3aa: CTQGGQGGNTIYF
v_gene: TRBV20-1; j_gene: TRBJ1-1; CDR3aa: CSARPQGEAFF
v_gene: TRBV6-5; j_gene: TRBJ2-5; CDR3aa: CASSRTSGDQETQYF
v_gene: TRBV5-4; j_gene: TRBJ1-5; CDR3aa: CASSLDPGSEQPQHF
v_gene: TRBV7-2; j_gene: TRBJ1-1; CDR3aa: CASTQGVSTEAFF
v_gene: TRBV9; j_gene: TRBJ1-4; CDR3aa: CASSGTGLEKLFF
v_gene: TRBV5-1; j_gene: TRBJ1-3; CDR3aa: CASSGLGGTTGNTIYF
v_gene: TRBV5-4; j_gene: TRBJ2-5; CDR3aa: CASSLDYGLAEETQYF
v_gene: TRBV6-6; j_gene: TRBJ2-7; CDR3aa: CASSRKPTSGASYEQYF
v_gene: TRBV5-1; j_gene: TRBJ1-1; CDR3aa: CASSLGTGSRNTEAFF
v_gene: TRBV12-3/TRBV12-4; j_gene: TRBJ1-2; CDR3aa: CASSLDRDYGYTF
v_gene: TRBV24-1; j_gene: TRBJ2-3; CDR3aa: CATTPSSVVDTQYF
v_gene: TRBV11-2; j_gene: TRBJ2-7; CDR3aa: CASSLETYYEQYF
v_gene: TRBV6-5; j_gene: TRBJ1-1; CDR3aa: CASSYRGLSWTEAFF
v_gene: TRBV25-1; j_gene: TRBJ2-7; CDR3aa: CASSERTGGNEQYF
v_gene: TRBV15; j_gene: TRBJ2-3; CDR3aa: CATSRSPGGDSTDTQYF
v_gene: TRBV6-5; j_gene: TRBJ1-5; CDR3aa: CASTGPWTGRQPQHF
v_gene: TRBV4-1; j_gene: TRBJ2-3; CDR3aa: CASRDSGGGRTDTQYF
v_gene: TRBV5-1; j_gene: TRBJ1-1; CDR3aa: CASSLGTGAGGTEAFF
v_gene: TRBV30; j_gene: TRBJ1-5; CDR3aa: CAWSMSVFGPQHF
v_gene: TRBV6-1; j_gene: TRBJ2-2; CDR3aa: CASSEKGDRGYTGELFF
v_gene: TRBV14; j_gene: TRBJ2-1; CDR3aa: CASGAFYNEQFF
v_gene: TRBV4-1; j_gene: TRBJ2-2; CDR3aa: CASSQPGTGNTGELFF
v_gene: TRBV19; j_gene: TRBJ1-2; CDR3aa: CASSMRGSYGYTF